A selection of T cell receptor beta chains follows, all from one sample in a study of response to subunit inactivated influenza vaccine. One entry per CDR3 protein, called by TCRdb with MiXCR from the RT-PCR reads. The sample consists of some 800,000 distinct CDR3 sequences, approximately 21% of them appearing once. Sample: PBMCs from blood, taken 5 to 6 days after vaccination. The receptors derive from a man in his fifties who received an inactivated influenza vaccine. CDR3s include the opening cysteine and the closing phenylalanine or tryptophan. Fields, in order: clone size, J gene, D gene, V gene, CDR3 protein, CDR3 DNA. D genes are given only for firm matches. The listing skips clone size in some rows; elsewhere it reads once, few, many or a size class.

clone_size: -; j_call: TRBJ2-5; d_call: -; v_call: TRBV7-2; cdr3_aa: CASSLVYRLQETQYF; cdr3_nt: TGTGCCAGCAGCTTAGTTTACCGGCTCCAAGAGACCCAGTACTTC
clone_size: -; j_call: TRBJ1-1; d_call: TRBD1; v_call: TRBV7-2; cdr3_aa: CASSPVIRRGLVEAFF; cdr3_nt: TGTGCCAGCAGCCCCGTAATAAGGAGGGGGCTCGTTGAAGCTTTCTTT
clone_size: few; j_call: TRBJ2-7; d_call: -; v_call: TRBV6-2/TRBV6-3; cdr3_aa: CASCKRTPSYEQYF; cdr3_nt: TGTGCCAGCTGTAAGCGGACCCCTTCCTACGAGCAGTACTTC
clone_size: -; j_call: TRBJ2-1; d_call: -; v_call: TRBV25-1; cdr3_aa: CASSRSQVVNEQFF; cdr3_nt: TGTGCCAGCAGTAGGTCCCAAGTTGTCAATGAGCAGTTCTTC
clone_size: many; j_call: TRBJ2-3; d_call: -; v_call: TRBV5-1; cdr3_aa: CASSLEATVSTDTQYF; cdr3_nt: TGCGCCAGCAGCTTGGAGGCGACAGTCAGCACAGATACGCAGTATTTT
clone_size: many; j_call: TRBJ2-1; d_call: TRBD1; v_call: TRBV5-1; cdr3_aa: CASSGQGTNEQFF; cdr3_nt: TGCGCCAGCAGCGGACAGGGGACGAATGAGCAGTTCTTC
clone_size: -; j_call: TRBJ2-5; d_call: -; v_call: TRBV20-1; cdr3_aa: CSAREGLAETQYF; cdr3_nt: TGCAGTGCTAGAGAGGGGCTAGCGGAGACCCAGTACTTC
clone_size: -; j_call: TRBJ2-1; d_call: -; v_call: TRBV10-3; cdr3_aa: CAISGERFSYNEQFF; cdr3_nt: TGTGCCATCAGTGGAGAAAGGTTCTCCTACAATGAGCAGTTCTTC
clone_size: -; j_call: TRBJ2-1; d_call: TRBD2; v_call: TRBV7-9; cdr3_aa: CASSRTSGGHEQFF; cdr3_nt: TGTGCCAGCAGCAGGACTAGCGGGGGCCATGAGCAGTTCTTC
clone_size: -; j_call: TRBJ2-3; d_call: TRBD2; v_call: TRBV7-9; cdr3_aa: CASSLAQGGRDTQYF; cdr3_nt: TGTGCCAGCAGCTTGGCGCAGGGAGGGCGAGATACGCAGTATTTT
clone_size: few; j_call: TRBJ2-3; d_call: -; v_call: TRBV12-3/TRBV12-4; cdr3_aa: CASSLGWSGAQYF; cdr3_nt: TGTGCCAGCAGTTTAGGATGGTCGGGGGCGCAGTATTTT
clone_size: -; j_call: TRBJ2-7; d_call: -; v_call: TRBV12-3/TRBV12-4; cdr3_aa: CASGTVRYEQYF; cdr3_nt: TGTGCCAGCGGAACAGTCCGGTACGAGCAGTACTTC
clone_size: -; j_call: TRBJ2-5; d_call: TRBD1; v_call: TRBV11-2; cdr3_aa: CASSLWRGTGRQETQYF; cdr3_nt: TGTGCCAGCAGCTTATGGAGGGGGACAGGGCGACAAGAGACCCAGTACTTC
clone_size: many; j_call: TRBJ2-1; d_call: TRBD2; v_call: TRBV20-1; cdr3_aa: CSAVAGADYNEQFF; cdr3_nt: TGCAGTGCTGTAGCGGGGGCAGACTACAATGAGCAGTTCTTC
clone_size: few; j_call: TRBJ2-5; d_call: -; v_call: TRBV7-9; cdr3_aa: CASSPGRAAMGETQYF; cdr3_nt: TGTGCCAGCAGCCCGGGCAGGGCCGCCATGGGGGAGACCCAGTACTTC
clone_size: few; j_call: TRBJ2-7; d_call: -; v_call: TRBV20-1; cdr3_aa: CSATELTSYEQYF; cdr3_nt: TGCAGTGCTACTGAACTGACCTCCTACGAGCAGTACTTC
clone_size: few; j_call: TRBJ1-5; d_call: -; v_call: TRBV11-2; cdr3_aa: CASSLDVRDQPQHF; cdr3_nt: TGTGCCAGCAGCTTAGATGTTCGGGATCAGCCCCAGCATTTT
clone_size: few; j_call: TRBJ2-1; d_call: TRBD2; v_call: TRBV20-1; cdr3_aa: CSAVTLAGGNYNEQFF; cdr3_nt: TGCAGTGCCGTAACTCTAGCGGGGGGGAACTACAATGAGCAGTTCTTC
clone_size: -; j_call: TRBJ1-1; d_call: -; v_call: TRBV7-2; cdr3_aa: CASRESPNTEAFF; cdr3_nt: TGTGCCAGCAGGGAGTCACCGAACACTGAAGCTTTCTTT
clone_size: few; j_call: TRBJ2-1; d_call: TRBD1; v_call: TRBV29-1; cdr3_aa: CSVGGVGTGSNEQFF; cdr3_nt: TGCAGCGTGGGAGGGGTTGGGACAGGGAGCAATGAGCAGTTCTTC
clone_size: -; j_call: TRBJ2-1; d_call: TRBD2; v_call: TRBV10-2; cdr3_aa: CASSEPRGGQLNEQFF; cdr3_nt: TGCGCCAGCAGTGAGCCGCGGGGGGGCCAGTTAAATGAGCAGTTCTTC
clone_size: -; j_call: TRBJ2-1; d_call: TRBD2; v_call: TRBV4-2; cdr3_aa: CASSQITASGGAIYNEQFF; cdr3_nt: TGTGCCAGCAGCCAGATTACGGCTAGCGGGGGGGCGATCTACAATGAGCAGTTCTTC
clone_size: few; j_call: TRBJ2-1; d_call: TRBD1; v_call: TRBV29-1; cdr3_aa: CSASGTGGFNEQFF; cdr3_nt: TGCAGCGCGTCCGGGACAGGGGGCTTCAATGAGCAGTTCTTC
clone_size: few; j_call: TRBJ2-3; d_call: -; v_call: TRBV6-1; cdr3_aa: CASILGGSTDTQYF; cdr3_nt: TGTGCCAGCATTCTTGGGGGGAGCACAGATACGCAGTATTTT
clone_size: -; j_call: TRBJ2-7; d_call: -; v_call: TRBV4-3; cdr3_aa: CASSQEERYEQYF; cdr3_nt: TGCGCCAGCAGCCAAGAGGAACGTTACGAGCAGTACTTC
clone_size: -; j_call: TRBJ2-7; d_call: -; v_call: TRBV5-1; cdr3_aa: CASSLTGNGYEQYF; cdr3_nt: TGCGCCAGCAGCTTGACAGGTAATGGATACGAGCAGTACTTC
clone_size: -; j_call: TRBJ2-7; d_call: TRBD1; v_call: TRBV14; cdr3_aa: CASSLGRDRALEQYF; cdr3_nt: TGTGCCAGCAGCCTTGGCCGAGACAGGGCCCTCGAGCAGTACTTC
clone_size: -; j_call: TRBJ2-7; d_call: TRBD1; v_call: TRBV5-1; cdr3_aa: CASSLRGQGAIEQYF; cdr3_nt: TGCGCCAGCAGCTTGAGGGGTCAGGGGGCGATTGAGCAGTACTTC
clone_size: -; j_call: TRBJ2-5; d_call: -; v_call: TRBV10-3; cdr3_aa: CAISATGLWETQYF; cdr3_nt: TGTGCCATCAGCGCTACGGGGCTTTGGGAGACCCAGTACTTC
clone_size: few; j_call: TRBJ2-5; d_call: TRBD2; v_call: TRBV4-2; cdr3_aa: CASSQERRGGMETQYF; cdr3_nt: TGTGCCAGCAGCCAAGAACGGCGGGGGGGAATGGAGACCCAGTACTTC
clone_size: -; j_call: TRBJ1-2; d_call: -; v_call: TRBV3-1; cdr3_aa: CASSQNTRVGYTF; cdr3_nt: TGTGCCAGCAGCCAAAATACTCGGGTGGGCTACACCTTC
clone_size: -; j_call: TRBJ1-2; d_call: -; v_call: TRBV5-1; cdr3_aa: CASSLEWTAAGYTF; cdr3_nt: TGCGCCAGCAGCTTGGAATGGACAGCGGCGGGCTACACCTTC
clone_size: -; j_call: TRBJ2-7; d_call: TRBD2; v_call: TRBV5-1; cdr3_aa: CASTPTSGSYYEQYF; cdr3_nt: TGCGCCAGCACCCCGACTAGCGGGAGTTACTACGAGCAGTACTTC
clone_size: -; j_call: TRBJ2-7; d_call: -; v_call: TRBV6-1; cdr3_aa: CASSPGQVISYEQYF; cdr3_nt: TGTGCCAGCAGTCCCGGACAAGTTATATCCTACGAGCAGTACTTC
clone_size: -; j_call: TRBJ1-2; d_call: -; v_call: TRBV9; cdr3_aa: CASNANSHGYTF; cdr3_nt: TGTGCCAGCAATGCTAACAGTCATGGCTACACCTTC
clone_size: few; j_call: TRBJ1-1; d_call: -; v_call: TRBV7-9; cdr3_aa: CASSLGQGDTEAFF; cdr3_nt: TGTGCCAGCAGCTTGGGTCAGGGAGACACTGAAGCTTTCTTT
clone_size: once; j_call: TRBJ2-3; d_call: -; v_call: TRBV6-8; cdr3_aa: CANNSDTQYF; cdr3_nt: TGTGCCAACAACTCAGATACGCAGTATTTT
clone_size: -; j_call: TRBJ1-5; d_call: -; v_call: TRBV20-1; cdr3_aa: CSAPEVRAGNQPQHF; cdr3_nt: TGCAGTGCCCCAGAGGTGAGGGCGGGCAATCAGCCCCAGCATTTT
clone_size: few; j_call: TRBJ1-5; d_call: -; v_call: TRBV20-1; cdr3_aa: CSARDQRNGGDQPQHF; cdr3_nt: TGCAGTGCTAGAGATCAACGAAATGGGGGGGATCAGCCCCAGCATTTT
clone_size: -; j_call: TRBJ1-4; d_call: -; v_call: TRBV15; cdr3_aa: CATSRDARGKGEKLFF; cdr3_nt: TGTGCCACCAGCAGAGATGCGAGGGGGAAGGGTGAAAAACTGTTTTTT
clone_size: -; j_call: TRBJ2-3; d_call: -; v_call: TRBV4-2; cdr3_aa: CASSSSGQVGDTQYF; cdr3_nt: TGTGCCAGCAGCTCCTCGGGCCAAGTTGGAGATACGCAGTATTTT
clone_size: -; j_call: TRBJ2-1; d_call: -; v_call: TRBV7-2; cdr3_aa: CASSLVAAYNEQFF; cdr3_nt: TGTGCCAGCAGCTTAGTAGCGGCGTATAATGAGCAGTTCTTC
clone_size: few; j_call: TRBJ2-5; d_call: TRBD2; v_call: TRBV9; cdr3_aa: CASSVVPGLAQETQYF; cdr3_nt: TGTGCCAGCAGCGTAGTCCCGGGACTAGCACAAGAGACCCAGTACTTC
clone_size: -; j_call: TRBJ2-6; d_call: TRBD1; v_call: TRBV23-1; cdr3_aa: CASKGTTGNQPGANVLTF; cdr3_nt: TGCGCCAGCAAGGGGACGACAGGGAATCAGCCTGGGGCCAACGTCCTGACTTTC
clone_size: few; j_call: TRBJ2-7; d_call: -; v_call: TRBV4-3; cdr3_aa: CASSQDDYLAGREQYF; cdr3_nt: TGCGCCAGCAGCCAAGATGATTACTTGGCAGGTAGGGAGCAGTACTTC
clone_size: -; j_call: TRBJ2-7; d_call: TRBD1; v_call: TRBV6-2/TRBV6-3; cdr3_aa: CASSYFDRGVGEQYF; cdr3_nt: TGTGCCAGCAGTTACTTCGACAGGGGCGTTGGGGAGCAGTACTTC